The rows below give T cell receptor beta chains drawn from one sample of a study of beta chain features in type 1 diabetes. Here immunoSEQ multiplex PCR was the method, and the copy in TCRdb shows in-frame clones only, minus some. The table has about 620,000 clones, roughly a sixth seen once; the top ten hold 0.093%. Material: naive CD4+ T cells from blood. The receptors were sampled from a man younger than 35 in good health. Each CDR3 is given with its conserved first and last residue. Each record gives: V gene, D gene, clone size, J gene, CDR3 protein, CDR3 DNA. A D gene is named only where the DNA matches it firmly. Clone size appears in some rows only: once, few, many, or a class for an expanded clone.

>TRBV5-4|TRBD1|-|TRBJ1-2
CASSLDRGGYGYTF
TGTGCCAGCAGCCTGGACAGGGGAGGCTATGGCTACACCTTC
>TRBV6-5|TRBD1|-|TRBJ1-1
CASSLRTGMNTEAFF
TGTGCCAGCAGTTTGAGGACAGGCATGAACACTGAAGCTTTCTTT
>TRBV18|-|-|TRBJ1-2
CASSPPGWGEWYGYTF
TGTGCCAGCTCACCACCGGGATGGGGCGAATGGTATGGCTACACCTTC
>TRBV7-3|-|few|TRBJ2-3
CASSTLQGASTDTQYF
TGTGCCAGCAGCACCCTACAGGGAGCTAGCACAGATACGCAGTATTTT
>TRBV5-4|-|many|TRBJ2-1
CASSLGGLRDEQFF
TGTGCCAGCAGCTTGGGCGGTTTACGAGATGAGCAGTTCTTC
>TRBV4-3|TRBD1|few|TRBJ1-2
CASSQAPGGVGGYTF
TGCGCCAGCAGCCAAGCCCCAGGGGGCGTAGGTGGCTACACCTTC
>TRBV6-6|-|few|TRBJ1-5
CASSYSAGNSNQPQHF
TGTGCCAGCAGTTACTCGGCAGGTAATAGCAATCAGCCCCAGCATTTT
>TRBV13|-|-|TRBJ1-2
CASSLGRTALYF
TGTGCCAGCAGCTTAGGAAGGACGGCCCTTTACTTC
>TRBV5-6|-|few|TRBJ1-2
CASSLWGGYGYTF
TGTGCCAGCAGCTTGTGGGGAGGCTATGGCTACACCTTC
>TRBV20-1|-|-|TRBJ2-1
CSARAQNEQFF
TGCAGTGCTAGAGCTCAGAATGAGCAGTTCTTC
>TRBV9|TRBD2|-|TRBJ2-3
CASSDSLAGGRTDTQYF
TGTGCCAGCAGCGACTCACTAGCGGGGGGCAGGACAGATACGCAGTATTTT
>TRBV7-9|-|-|TRBJ1-5
CASSSGTETNQPQHF
TGTGCCAGCAGCTCAGGGACGGAGACAAATCAGCCCCAGCATTTT
>TRBV9|TRBD1|-|TRBJ1-2
CASSVETGKVGYTF
TGTGCCAGCAGCGTAGAGACAGGGAAGGTTGGCTACACCTTC
>TRBV28|-|-|TRBJ1-5
CASIPGRDQPQHF
TGTGCCAGCATCCCGGGCCGAGATCAGCCCCAGCATTTT
>TRBV4-3|-|few|TRBJ1-1
CASSQDLWDTEAFF
TGCGCCAGCAGCCAAGATCTGTGGGACACTGAAGCTTTCTTT
>TRBV15|-|-|TRBJ2-1
CATSRDVPSSYNEQFF
TGTGCCACCAGCAGAGACGTTCCGAGCTCCTACAATGAGCAGTTCTTC
>TRBV9|TRBD1|-|TRBJ2-7
CASSVGLGTGQYEQYF
TGTGCCAGCAGCGTGGGACTCGGGACAGGGCAATACGAGCAGTACTTC
>TRBV5-1|-|-|TRBJ1-3
CASSLDGVGNTIYF
TGCGCCAGCAGCTTGGACGGAGTCGGAAACACCATATATTTT
>TRBV28|TRBD2|few|TRBJ2-3
CASSPSGSTDTQYF
TGTGCCAGCTCCCCTAGCGGCAGCACAGATACGCAGTATTTT
>TRBV4-1|-|-|TRBJ2-1
CASSQVLAGIYNEQFF
TGCGCCAGCAGCCAAGTCTTGGCAGGGATATACAATGAGCAGTTCTTC
>TRBV18|-|few|TRBJ2-6
CASSPASFSGANVLTF
TGTGCCAGCTCACCCGCTTCTTTTTCTGGGGCCAACGTCCTGACTTTC
>TRBV6-6|-|-|TRBJ2-7
CASNSLDGSSYEQYF
TGTGCCAGCAATTCCCTGGACGGGAGCTCCTACGAGCAGTACTTC
>TRBV7-3|TRBD2|-|TRBJ2-1
CASSLKLAGGDEQFF
TGTGCCAGCAGCTTAAAGCTAGCGGGAGGGGATGAGCAGTTCTTC
>TRBV7-3|-|-|TRBJ2-3
CASSLEDSRPDTQYF
TGTGCCAGCAGCTTAGAGGACTCCCGACCAGATACGCAGTATTTT
>TRBV21-1|-|few|TRBJ1-1
CASSKVRGQGNTEAFF
TGTGCCAGCAGCAAGGTCAGGGGGCAAGGGAACACTGAAGCTTTCTTT
>TRBV10-3|TRBD2|few|TRBJ2-7
CAIRDTGTSYEQYF
TGTGCCATCAGGGATACCGGGACTAGCTACGAGCAGTACTTC
>TRBV7-2|-|-|TRBJ1-1
CASSLAAGNEAFF
TGTGCCAGCAGCTTAGCAGCAGGGAATGAAGCTTTCTTT
>TRBV7-9|-|-|TRBJ2-2
CASRAAWTLTGELFF
TGTGCCAGCAGGGCGGCGTGGACTTTGACCGGGGAGCTGTTTTTT
>TRBV9|-|-|TRBJ1-4
CASSVAQLNEKLFF
TGTGCCAGCAGCGTAGCACAGTTAAATGAAAAACTGTTTTTT
>TRBV18|-|-|TRBJ1-5
CASSPSRSTGQPQHF
TGTGCCAGCTCACCATCGCGCTCGACTGGTCAGCCCCAGCATTTT
>TRBV7-6|TRBD1|-|TRBJ2-6
CASSLKDRGESGANVLTF
TGTGCCAGCAGCTTAAAGGACAGGGGAGAGTCTGGGGCCAACGTCCTGACTTTC
>TRBV9|TRBD2|few|TRBJ2-2
CASSVATSGGYTGELFF
TGTGCCAGCAGCGTAGCTACTAGCGGGGGTTACACCGGGGAGCTGTTTTTT
>TRBV7-2|-|few|TRBJ2-7
CASSLNPPYEQYF
TGTGCCAGCAGCTTAAATCCCCCTTACGAGCAGTACTTC
>TRBV5-6|-|-|TRBJ2-7
CASNPSGRSYEQYF
TGTGCCAGCAACCCATCCGGACGTTCCTACGAGCAGTACTTC
>TRBV2|-|-|TRBJ2-3
CASSLRLTDTQYF
TGTGCCAGCAGTTTACGGCTAACAGATACGCAGTATTTT
>TRBV5-4|-|-|TRBJ1-5
CASSLDISNQPQHF
TGTGCCAGCAGCTTGGACATTAGCAATCAGCCCCAGCATTTT
>TRBV4-3|-|few|TRBJ2-2
CASSQIVQGNTGELFF
TGCGCCAGCAGCCAAATAGTCCAGGGGAACACCGGGGAGCTGTTTTTT
>TRBV7-9|-|-|TRBJ2-7
CASSPLGRGHTYEQYF
TGTGCCAGCAGCCCACTGGGTAGGGGCCATACCTACGAGCAGTACTTC
>TRBV5-1|-|few|TRBJ1-2
CASKENSYGYTF
TGCGCCAGCAAGGAGAACTCCTATGGCTACACCTTC
>TRBV5-6|-|few|TRBJ1-5
CASSRPNQPQHF
TGTGCCAGCAGCCGCCCAAATCAGCCCCAGCATTTT
>TRBV27|TRBD2|-|TRBJ2-7
CASSLKTSGGYEQYF
TGTGCCAGCAGTTTAAAGACTAGCGGAGGTTACGAGCAGTACTTC
>TRBV2|TRBD1|few|TRBJ1-1
CASSEPSDRGTTPNTEAFF
TGTGCCAGCAGTGAACCCTCGGACAGGGGGACGACCCCGAACACTGAAGCTTTCTTT
>TRBV7-2|TRBD2|-|TRBJ2-3
CASSPRLAATDTQYF
TGTGCCAGCAGCCCCCGACTAGCGGCCACAGATACGCAGTATTTT
>TRBV19|TRBD1|-|TRBJ2-6
CASSTGDRYSGANVLTF
TGTGCCAGTAGTACAGGGGACAGATACTCTGGGGCCAACGTCCTGACTTTC